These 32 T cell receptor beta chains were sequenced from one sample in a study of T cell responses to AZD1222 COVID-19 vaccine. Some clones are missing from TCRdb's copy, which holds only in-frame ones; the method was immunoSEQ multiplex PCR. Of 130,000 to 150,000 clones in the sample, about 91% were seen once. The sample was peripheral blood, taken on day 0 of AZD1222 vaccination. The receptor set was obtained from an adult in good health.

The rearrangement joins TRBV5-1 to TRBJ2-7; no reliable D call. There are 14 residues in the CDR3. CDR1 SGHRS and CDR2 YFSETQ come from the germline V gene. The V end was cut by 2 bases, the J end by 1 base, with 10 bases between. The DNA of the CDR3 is TGCGCCAGCAGCTTAGGCAGCGCTTCCTACGAGCAGTACTTC. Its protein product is CASSLGSASYEQYF.

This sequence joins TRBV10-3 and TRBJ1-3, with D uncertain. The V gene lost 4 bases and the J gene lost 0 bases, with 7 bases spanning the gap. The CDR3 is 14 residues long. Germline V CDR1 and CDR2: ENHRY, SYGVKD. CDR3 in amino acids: CAISGSFSGNTIYF. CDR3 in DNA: TGTGCCATCAGTGGTTCCTTCTCTGGAAACACCATATATTTT.

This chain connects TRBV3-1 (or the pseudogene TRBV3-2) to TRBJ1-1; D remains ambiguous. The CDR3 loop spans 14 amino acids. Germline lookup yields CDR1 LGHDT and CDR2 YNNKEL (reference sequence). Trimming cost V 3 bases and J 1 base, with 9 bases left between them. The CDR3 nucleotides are TGTGCCAGCAGCCAGTCCCTGACGAACACTGAAGCTTTCTTT. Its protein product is CASSQSLTNTEAFF.

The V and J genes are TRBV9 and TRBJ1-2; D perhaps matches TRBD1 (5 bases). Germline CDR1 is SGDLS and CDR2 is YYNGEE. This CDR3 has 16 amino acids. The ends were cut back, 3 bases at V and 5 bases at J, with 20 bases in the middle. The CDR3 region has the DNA TGTGCCAGCAGCGGACCGTCAGGGCGTGGGCTATATGGCTACACCTTC. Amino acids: CASSGPSGRGLYGYTF.

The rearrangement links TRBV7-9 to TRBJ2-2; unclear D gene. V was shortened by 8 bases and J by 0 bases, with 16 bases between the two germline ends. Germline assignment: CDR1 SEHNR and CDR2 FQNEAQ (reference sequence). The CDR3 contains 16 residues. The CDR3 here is CASSMGGQTNTGELFF. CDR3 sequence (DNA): TGTGCCAGCTCGATGGGTGGGCAGACGAACACCGGGGAGCTGTTTTTT.

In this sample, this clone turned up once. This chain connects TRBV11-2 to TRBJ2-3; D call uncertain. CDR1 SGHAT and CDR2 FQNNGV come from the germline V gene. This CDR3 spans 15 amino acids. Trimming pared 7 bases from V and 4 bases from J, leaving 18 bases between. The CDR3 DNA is TGTGCCAGCAACTTCGCCGGCAGTAAAGCAGATACGCAGTATTTT. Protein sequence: CASNFAGSKADTQYF.

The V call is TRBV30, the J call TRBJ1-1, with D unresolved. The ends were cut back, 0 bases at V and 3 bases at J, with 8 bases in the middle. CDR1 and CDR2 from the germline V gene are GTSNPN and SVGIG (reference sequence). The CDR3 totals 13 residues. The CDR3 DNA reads TGTGCCTGGAGTGTCTGGGTTTACACTGAAGCTTTCTTT. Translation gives CAWSVWVYTEAFF. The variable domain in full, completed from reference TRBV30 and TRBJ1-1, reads SQTIHQWPATLVQPVGSPLSLECTVEGTSNPNLYWYRQAAGRGLQLLFYSVGIGQISSEVPQNLSASRPQDRQFILSSKKLLLSDSGFYLCAWSVWVYTEAFFGQGTRLTVV.

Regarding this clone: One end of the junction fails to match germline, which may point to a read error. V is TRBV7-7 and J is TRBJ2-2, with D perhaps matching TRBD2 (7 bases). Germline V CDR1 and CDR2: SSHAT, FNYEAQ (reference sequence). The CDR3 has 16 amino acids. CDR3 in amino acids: CASSLGGGESPGELFF. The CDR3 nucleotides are TGTGCTAGCAGCTTAGGGGGAGGGGAATCCCCCGGGGAGCTGTTTTTT.

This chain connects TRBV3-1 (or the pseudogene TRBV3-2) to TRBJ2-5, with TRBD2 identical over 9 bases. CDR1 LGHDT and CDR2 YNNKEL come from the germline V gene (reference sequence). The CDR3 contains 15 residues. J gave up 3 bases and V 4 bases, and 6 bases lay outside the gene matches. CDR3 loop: CASSLTSSGKETQYF. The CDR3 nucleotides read TGTGCCAGCAGCCTGACATCTAGCGGGAAAGAGACCCAGTACTTC.

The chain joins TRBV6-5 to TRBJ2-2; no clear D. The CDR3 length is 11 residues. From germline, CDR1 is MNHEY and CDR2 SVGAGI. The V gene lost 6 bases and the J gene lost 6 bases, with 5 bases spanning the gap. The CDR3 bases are TGTGCCAGCAGAACGTCCGGGGAGCTGTTTTTT. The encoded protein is CASRTSGELFF.

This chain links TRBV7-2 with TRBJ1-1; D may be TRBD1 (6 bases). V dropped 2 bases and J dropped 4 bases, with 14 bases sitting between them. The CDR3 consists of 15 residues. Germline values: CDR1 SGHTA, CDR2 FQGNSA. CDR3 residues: CASSLQGRGSTEAFF. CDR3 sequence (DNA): TGTGCCAGCAGCTTACAGGGGAGGGGTTCCACTGAAGCTTTCTTT.

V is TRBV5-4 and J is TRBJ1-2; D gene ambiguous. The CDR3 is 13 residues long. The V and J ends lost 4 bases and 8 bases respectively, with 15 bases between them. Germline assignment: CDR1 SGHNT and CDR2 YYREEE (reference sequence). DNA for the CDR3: TGTGCCAGCAGCCGCGTAGAACGGAGGGGCTACACCTTC. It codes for CASSRVERRGYTF.

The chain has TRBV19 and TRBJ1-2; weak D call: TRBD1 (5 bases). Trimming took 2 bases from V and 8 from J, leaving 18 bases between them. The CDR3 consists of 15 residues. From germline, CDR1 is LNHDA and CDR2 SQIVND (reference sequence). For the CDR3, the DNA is TGTGCCAGTAGTATATATGGAGGTCAAGCAGGGGGCTACACCTTC. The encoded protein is CASSIYGGQAGGYTF. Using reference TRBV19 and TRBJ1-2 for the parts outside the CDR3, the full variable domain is DGGITQSPKYLFRKEGQNVTLSCEQNLNHDAMYWYRQDPGQGLRLIYYSQIVNDFQKGDIAEGYSVSREKKESFPLTVTSAQKNPTAFYLCASSIYGGQAGGYTFGSGTRLTVV.

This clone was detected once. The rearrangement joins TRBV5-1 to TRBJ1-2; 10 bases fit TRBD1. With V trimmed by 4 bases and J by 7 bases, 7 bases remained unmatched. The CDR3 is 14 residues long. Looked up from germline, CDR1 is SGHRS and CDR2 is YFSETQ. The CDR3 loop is CASSIPGQGSGYTF. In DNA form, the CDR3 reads TGCGCCAGCAGCATTCCGGGACAGGGGAGTGGCTACACCTTC.

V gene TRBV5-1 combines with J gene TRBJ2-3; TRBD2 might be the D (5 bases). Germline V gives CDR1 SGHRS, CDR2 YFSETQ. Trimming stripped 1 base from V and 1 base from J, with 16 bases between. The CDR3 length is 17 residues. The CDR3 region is CASSLSPGRRGTDTQYF. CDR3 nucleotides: TGCGCCAGCAGCTTGAGTCCCGGACGGCGGGGCACAGATACGCAGTATTTT. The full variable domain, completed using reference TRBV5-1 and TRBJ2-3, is KAGVTQTPRYLIKTRGQQVTLSCSPISGHRSVSWYQQTPGQGLQFLFEYFSETQRNKGNFPGRFSGRQFSNSRSEMNVSTLELGDSALYLCASSLSPGRRGTDTQYFGPGTRLTVL.

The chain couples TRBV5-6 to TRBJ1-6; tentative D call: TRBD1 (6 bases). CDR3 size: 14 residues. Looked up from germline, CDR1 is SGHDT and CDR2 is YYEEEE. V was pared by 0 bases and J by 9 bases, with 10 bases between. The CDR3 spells CASSLAQGRSPLHF. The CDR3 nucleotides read TGTGCCAGCAGCTTGGCCCAGGGGCGTTCACCCCTCCACTTT.

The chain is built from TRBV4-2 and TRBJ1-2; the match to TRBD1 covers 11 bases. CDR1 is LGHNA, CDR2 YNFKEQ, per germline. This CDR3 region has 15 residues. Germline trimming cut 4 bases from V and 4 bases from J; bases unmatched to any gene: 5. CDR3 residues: CASSPGQGAPYGYTF. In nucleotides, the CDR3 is TGTGCCAGCAGCCCAGGACAGGGGGCTCCCTATGGCTACACCTTC.

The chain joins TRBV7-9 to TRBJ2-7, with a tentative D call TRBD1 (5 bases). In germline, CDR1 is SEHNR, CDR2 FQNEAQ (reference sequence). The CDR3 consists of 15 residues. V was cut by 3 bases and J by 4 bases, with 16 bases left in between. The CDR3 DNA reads TGTGCCAGCAGCTTTCATGACAGTCCTAGGTACGAGCAGTACTTC. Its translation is CASSFHDSPRYEQYF. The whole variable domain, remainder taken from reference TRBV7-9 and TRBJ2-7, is DTGVSQNPRHKITKRGQNVTFRCDPISEHNRLYWYRQTLGQGPEFLTYFQNEAQLEKSRLLSDRFSAERPKGSFSTLEIQRTEQGDSAMYLCASSFHDSPRYEQYFGPGTRLTVT.

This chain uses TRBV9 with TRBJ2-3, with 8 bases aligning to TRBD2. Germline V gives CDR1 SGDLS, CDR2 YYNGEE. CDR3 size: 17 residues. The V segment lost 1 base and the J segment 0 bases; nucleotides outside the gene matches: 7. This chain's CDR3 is CASSVSGRGGSTDTQYF. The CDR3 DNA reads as TGTGCCAGCAGCGTATCCGGCCGGGGGGGTAGCACAGATACGCAGTATTTT.

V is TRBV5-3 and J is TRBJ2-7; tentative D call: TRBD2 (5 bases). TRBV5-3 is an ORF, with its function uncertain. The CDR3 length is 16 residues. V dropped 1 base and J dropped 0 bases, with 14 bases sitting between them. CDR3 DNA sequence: TGTGCCAGAAGCTTGAGTCCGGACTGTAGCTCCTACGAGCAGTACTTC. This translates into CARSLSPDCSSYEQYF.

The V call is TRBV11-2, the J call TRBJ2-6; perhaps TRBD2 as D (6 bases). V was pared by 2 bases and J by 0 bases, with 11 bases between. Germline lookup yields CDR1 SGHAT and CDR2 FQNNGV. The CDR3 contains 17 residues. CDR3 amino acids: CASSLRSLASGANVLTF. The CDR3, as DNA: TGTGCCAGCAGCTTAAGGTCACTAGCCTCTGGGGCCAACGTCCTGACTTTC. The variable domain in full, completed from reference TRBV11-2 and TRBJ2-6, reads EAGVAQSPRYKIIEKRQSVAFWCNPISGHATLYWYQQILGQGPKLLIQFQNNGVVDDSQLPKDRFSAERLKGVDSTLKIQPAKLEDSAVYLCASSLRSLASGANVLTFGAGSRLTVL.

CDR3 DNA: TGTGCCAGCAGCTTAAATCCCGCCCTAGCGGGGGTCCCCCACGAGCAGTACTTC. Translation gives CASSLNPALAGVPHEQYF. The chain joins TRBV7-3 to TRBJ2-7; 10 positions agree with TRBD2. The CDR3 has 18 residues. V lost 1 base and J lost 5; bases outside the gene matches: 14. Germline V lookup: CDR1 SGHTA, CDR2 FQGTGA.

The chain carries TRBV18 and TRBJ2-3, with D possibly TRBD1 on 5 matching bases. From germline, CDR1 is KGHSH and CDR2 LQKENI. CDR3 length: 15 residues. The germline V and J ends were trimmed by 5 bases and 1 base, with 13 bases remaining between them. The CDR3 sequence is CASSTRDEGTDTQYF. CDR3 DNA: TGTGCCAGCTCAACCAGGGATGAGGGCACAGATACGCAGTATTTT.

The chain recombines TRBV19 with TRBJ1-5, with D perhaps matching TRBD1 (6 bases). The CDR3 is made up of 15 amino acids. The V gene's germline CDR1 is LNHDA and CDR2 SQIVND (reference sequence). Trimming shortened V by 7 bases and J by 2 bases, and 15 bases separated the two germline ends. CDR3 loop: CASTQETGGNQPQHF. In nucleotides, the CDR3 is TGTGCCAGTACCCAAGAGACAGGAGGCAATCAGCCCCAGCATTTT.

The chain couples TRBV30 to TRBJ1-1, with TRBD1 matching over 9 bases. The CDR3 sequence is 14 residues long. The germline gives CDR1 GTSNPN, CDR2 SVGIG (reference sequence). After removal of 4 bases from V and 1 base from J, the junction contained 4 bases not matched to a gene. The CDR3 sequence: CAWNRGQGNTEAFF. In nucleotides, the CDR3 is TGTGCCTGGAACAGGGGGCAGGGGAACACTGAAGCTTTCTTT.

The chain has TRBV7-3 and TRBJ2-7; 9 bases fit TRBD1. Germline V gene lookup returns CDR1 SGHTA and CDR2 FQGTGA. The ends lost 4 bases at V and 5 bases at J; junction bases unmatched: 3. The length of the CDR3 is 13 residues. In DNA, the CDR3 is TGTGCCAGCAGCTGGGGACAGGGTGACGAGCAGTACTTC. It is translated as CASSWGQGDEQYF.

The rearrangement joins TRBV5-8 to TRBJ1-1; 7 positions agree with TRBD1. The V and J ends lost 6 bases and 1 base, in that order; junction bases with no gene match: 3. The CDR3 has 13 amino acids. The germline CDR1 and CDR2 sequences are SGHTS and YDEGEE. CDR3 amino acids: CASIGQANTEAFF. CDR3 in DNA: TGTGCCAGCATTGGACAGGCGAACACTGAAGCTTTCTTT.

The CDR3 region is CASSLRGQGMSEQYF. The DNA of the CDR3 is TGTGCCAGCAGCTTAAGGGGACAGGGAATGTCCGAGCAGTACTTC. This chain connects TRBV7-3 to TRBJ2-7; 9 bases agree with TRBD1. V lost 1 base to trimming and J lost 6 bases; unmatched junction nucleotides: 7. Germline assignment: CDR1 SGHTA and CDR2 FQGTGA. This CDR3 is 15 amino acids long. Full variable domain (outside the CDR3, taken from reference TRBV7-3 and TRBJ2-7): GAGVSQTPSNKVTEKGKYVELRCDPISGHTALYWYRQSLGQGPEFLIYFQGTGAADDSGLPNDRFFAVRPEGSVSTLKIQRTERGDSAVYLCASSLRGQGMSEQYFGPGTRLTVT.

The CDR3 nucleotides are TGTGCCAGCAGTCGCGGTTACGGGACCGGGGAGCTGTTTTTT. It is translated as CASSRGYGTGELFF. V is TRBV25-1 and J is TRBJ2-2; D is uncertain. The V gene lost 5 bases and the J gene lost 5 bases, with 12 bases spanning the gap. The germline CDR1 and CDR2 sequences are MGHDK and SYGVNS. The CDR3 consists of 14 residues.

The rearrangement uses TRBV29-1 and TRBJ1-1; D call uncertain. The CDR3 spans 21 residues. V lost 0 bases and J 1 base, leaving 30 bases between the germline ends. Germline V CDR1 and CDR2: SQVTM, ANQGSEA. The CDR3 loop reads CSVEDRATRKTSRSSNTEAFF. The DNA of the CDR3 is TGCAGCGTTGAAGATAGGGCTACGAGGAAGACATCGCGGAGCTCGAACACTGAAGCTTTCTTT. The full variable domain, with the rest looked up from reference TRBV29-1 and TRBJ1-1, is SAVISQKPSRDICQRGTSLTIQCQVDSQVTMMFWYRQQPGQSLTLIATANQGSEATYESGFVIDKFPISRPNLTFSTLTVSNMSPEDSSIYLCSVEDRATRKTSRSSNTEAFFGQGTRLTVV.

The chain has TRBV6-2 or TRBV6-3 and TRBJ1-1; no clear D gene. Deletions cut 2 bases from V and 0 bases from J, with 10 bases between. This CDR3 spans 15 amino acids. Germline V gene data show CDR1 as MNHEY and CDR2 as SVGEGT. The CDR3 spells CASSYARSLNTEAFF. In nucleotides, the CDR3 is TGTGCCAGCAGTTACGCGAGGAGTCTGAACACTGAAGCTTTCTTT.

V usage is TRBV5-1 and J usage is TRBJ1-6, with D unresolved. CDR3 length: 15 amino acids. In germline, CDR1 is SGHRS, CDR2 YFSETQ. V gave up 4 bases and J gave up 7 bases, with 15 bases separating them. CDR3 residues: CASSPDPGRNSPLHF. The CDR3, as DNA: TGCGCCAGCAGCCCGGACCCTGGGCGCAATTCACCCCTCCACTTT.